The sequence of this TCR beta chain was determined in a study of Tregs in tolerant kidney transplant recipients. Whole-study results and caveats: For some patients, primers changed over time, blocking nucleotide-level comparison. Tolerant patients' donor-specific Tregs expanded beyond overall Tregs, suggesting antigen-driven growth.

The V end lost 4 bases, the J end lost 3 bases, and 17 bases lay between the germline ends. Per the germline V gene, CDR1 is SGHNT and CDR2 is YYREEE (reference sequence). The CDR3 consists of 16 residues. Mixed chimerism was transient after nonmyeloablative marrow transplants from related graft donors. Unstimulated Tregs (CD4+CD25+CD127-) and CD4+CD25- non-Tregs were sorted from PBMCs. On this clone itself: Its antigen is as yet unknown. The read ends 3 residues early relative to the CDR3; the germline J gene fills the gap.

Sequencing was performed with immunoSEQ multiplex PCR; in TCRdb, only in-frame clones are kept and a portion is missing. Its table lists fewer than 7,000 clones. The sample consisted of CD4+ T cells from blood (PBMCs), taken 6 months after the transplant. This TCR was sampled from a human patient who received a combined kidney and bone marrow transplant. T cells may partly derive from the graft donor. J is TRBJ2-1 and V is TRBV5-4, with D perhaps matching TRBD1 (8 bases). Here the CDR3 reads CASSGRTGRGYNEQFF. CDR3 bases read: TGTGCCAGCAGCGGAAGGACAGGGAGGGGCTACAATGAG.